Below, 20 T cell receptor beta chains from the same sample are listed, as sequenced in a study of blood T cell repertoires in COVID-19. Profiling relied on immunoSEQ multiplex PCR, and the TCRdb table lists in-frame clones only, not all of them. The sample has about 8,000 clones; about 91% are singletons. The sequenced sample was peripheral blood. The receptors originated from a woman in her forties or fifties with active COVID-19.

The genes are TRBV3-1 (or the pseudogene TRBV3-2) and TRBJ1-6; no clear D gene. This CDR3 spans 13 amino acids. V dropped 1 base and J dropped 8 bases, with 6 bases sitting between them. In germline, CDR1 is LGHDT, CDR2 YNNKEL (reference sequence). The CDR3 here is CASSQGLHSPLHF. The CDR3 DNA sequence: TGTGCCAGCAGCCAAGGACTGCATTCACCCCTCCACTTT.

The CDR3 sequence is CATSMDSWGGPTYEQYF. CDR3 sequence (DNA): TGTGCCACCAGCATGGACTCCTGGGGAGGGCCCACCTACGAGCAGTACTTC. The chain carries TRBV15 and TRBJ2-7, with TRBD2 matching over 7 bases. Germline-derived CDR1 and CDR2 are LNHNV and YYDKDF (reference sequence). Trimming removed 4 bases from V and 2 bases from J; junction bases left unmatched: 14. This CDR3 has 17 residues.

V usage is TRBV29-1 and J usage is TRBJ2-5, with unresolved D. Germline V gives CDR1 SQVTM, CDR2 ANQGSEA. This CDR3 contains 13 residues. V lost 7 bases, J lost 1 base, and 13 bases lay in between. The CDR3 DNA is TGCAGCGGGGCCGGCACGCGCCAAGAGACCCAGTACTTC. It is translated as CSGAGTRQETQYF. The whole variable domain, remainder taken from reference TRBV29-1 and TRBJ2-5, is SAVISQKPSRDICQRGTSLTIQCQVDSQVTMMFWYRQQPGQSLTLIATANQGSEATYESGFVIDKFPISRPNLTFSTLTVSNMSPEDSSIYLCSGAGTRQETQYFGPGTRLLVL.

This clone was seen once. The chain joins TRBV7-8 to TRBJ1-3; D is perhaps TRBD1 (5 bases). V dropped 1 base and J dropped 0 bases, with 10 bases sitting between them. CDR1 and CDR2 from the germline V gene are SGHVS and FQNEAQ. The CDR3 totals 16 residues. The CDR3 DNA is TGTGCCAGCAGCTTAGTAAACAGGCCCTCTGGAAACACCATATATTTT. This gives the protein CASSLVNRPSGNTIYF.

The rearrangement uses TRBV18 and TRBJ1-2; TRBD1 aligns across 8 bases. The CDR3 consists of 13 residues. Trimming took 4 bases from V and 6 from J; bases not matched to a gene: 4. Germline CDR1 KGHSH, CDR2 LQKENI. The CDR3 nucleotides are TGTGCCAGCTCACTATCACAGGGGGATGGCTACACCTTC. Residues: CASSLSQGDGYTF.

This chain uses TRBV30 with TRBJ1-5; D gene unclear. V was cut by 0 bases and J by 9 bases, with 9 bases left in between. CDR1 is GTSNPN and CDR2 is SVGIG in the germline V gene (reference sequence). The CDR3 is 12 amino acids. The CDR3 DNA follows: TGTGCCTGGAGTGTATTTGGGAGGCCCCAGCATTTT. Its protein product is CAWSVFGRPQHF.

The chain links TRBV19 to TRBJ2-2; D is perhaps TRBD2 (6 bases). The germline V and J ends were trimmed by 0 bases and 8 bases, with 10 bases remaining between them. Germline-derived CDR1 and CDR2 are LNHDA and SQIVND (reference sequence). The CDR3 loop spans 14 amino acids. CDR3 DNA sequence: TGTGCCAGTAGTATAGAGTTGGGAGGTGGGGAGCTGTTTTTT. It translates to CASSIELGGGELFF. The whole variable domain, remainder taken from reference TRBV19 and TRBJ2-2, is DGGITQSPKYLFRKEGQNVTLSCEQNLNHDAMYWYRQDPGQGLRLIYYSQIVNDFQKGDIAEGYSVSREKKESFPLTVTSAQKNPTAFYLCASSIELGGGELFFGEGSRLTVL.

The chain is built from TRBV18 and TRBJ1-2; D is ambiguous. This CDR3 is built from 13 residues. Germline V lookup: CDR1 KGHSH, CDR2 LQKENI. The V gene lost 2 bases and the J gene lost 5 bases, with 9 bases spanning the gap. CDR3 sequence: CASSPSEGYGYTF. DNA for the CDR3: TGTGCCAGCTCACCAAGTGAGGGATATGGCTACACCTTC.

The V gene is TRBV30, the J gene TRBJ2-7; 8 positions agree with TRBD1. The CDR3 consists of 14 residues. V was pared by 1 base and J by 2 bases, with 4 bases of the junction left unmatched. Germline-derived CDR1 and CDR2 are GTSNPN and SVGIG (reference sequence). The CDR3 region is CAWSGVQGAYEQYF. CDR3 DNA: TGTGCCTGGAGTGGAGTACAGGGGGCCTACGAGCAGTACTTC.

The CDR3 nucleotides are TGTGCCAGCTCACGCGACAGGGGCCAAGAGACCCAGTACTTC. It is translated as CASSRDRGQETQYF. The V and J genes are TRBV18 and TRBJ2-5, with 8 positions matching TRBD1. The CDR3 totals 14 residues. Germline values: CDR1 KGHSH, CDR2 LQKENI. J gave up 1 base and V 4 bases, and 2 bases lay outside the gene matches.

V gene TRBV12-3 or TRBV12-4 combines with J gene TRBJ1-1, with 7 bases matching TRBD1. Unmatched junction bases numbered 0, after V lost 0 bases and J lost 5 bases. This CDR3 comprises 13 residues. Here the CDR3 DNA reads TGTGCCAGCAGTTTAGCCAGGGGGACTGAAGCTTTCTTT. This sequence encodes CASSLARGTEAFF.

CDR3 sequence reads: CASKRNRDREFEQYF. Written as DNA, the CDR3 is TGTGCCAGCAAACGGAACCGGGACAGGGAGTTCGAGCAGTACTTC. This chain connects TRBV5-8 to TRBJ2-7, with 9 bases that match TRBD1. The germline CDR1 and CDR2 sequences are SGHTS and YDEGEE. The CDR3 is 15 amino acids. The ends lost 6 bases at V and 6 bases at J; junction bases unmatched: 13.

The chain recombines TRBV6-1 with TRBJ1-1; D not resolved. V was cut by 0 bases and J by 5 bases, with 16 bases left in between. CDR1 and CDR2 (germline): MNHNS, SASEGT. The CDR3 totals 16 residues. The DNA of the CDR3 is TGTGCCAGCAGTGAAGCTTTAGACGGAAGGAGGACTGAAGCTTTCTTT. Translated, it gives CASSEALDGRRTEAFF.

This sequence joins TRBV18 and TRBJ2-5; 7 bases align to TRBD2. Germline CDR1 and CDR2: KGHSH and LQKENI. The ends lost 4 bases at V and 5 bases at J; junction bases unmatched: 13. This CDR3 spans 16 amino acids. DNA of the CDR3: TGTGCCAGCTCACGTCTCACTAGCGCCGGGGGGGAGACCCAGTACTTC. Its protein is CASSRLTSAGGETQYF.

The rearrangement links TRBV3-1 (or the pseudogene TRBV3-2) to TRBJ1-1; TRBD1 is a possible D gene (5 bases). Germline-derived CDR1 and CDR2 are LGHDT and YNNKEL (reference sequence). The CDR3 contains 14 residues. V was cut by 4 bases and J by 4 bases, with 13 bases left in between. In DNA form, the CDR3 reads TGTGCCAGCAGCCCAGTTAGGGGCGGCACTGAAGCTTTCTTT. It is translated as CASSPVRGGTEAFF.

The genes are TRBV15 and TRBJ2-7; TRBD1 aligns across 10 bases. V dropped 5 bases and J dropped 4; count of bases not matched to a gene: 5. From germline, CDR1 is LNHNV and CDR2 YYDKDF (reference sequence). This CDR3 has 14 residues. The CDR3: CATSPPGQGYEQYF. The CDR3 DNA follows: TGTGCCACCAGCCCTCCGGGACAGGGGTACGAGCAGTACTTC.

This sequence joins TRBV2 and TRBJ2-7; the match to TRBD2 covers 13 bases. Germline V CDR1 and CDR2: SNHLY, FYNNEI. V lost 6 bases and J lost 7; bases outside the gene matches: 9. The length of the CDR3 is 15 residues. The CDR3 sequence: CASRHGTSGTREQYF. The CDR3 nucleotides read TGTGCCAGCAGGCATGGGACTAGCGGGACCCGGGAGCAGTACTTC. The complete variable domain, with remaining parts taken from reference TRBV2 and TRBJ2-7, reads EPEVTQTPSHQVTQMGQEVILRCVPISNHLYFYWYRQILGQKVEFLVSFYNNEISEKSEIFDDQFSVERPDGSNFTLKIRSTKLEDSAMYFCASRHGTSGTREQYFGPGTRLTVT.

This CDR3 reads CASSYGLSTDTQYF. The CDR3 nucleotides read TGTGCCAGCAGTTACGGACTTAGCACAGATACGCAGTATTTT. This chain joins TRBV6-2 or TRBV6-3 and TRBJ2-3, with a weak D call TRBD2 (5 bases). Germline CDR1 reads MNHEY; CDR2 reads SVGEGT. The CDR3 covers 14 residues. V was shortened by 2 bases and J by 0 bases, with 6 bases between the two germline ends.

The CDR3 region has the DNA TGTGCCAGCACCCCGACAGGGGGCTACACTAGCACAGATACGCAGTATTTT. This sequence encodes CASTPTGGYTSTDTQYF. The chain combines TRBV28 with TRBJ2-3; 10 bases match TRBD1. The ends lost 7 bases at V and 0 bases at J; junction bases unmatched: 10. CDR1 is MDHEN, CDR2 SYDVKM, per germline. The CDR3 extends over 17 amino acids.

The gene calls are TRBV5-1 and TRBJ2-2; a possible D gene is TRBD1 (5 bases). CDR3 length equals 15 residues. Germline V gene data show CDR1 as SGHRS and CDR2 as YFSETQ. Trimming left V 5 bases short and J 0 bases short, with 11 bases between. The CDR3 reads CASRGLRANTGELFF. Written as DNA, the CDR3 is TGCGCCAGCAGGGGTCTCAGGGCGAACACCGGGGAGCTGTTTTTT.